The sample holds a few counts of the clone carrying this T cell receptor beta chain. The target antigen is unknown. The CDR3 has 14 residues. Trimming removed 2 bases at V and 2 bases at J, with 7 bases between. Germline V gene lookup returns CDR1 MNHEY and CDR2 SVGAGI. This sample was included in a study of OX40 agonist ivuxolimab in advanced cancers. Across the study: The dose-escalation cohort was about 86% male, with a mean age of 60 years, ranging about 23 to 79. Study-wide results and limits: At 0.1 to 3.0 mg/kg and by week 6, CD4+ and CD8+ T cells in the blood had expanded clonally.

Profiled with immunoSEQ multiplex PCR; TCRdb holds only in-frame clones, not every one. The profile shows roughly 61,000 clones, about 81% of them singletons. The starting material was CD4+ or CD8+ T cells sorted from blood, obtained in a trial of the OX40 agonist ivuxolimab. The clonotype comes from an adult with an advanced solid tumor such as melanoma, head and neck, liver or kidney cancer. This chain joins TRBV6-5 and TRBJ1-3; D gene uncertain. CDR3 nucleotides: TGTGCCAGCAGTTACAGGGTGGCTGGAAACACCATATATTTT. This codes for CASSYRVAGNTIYF.